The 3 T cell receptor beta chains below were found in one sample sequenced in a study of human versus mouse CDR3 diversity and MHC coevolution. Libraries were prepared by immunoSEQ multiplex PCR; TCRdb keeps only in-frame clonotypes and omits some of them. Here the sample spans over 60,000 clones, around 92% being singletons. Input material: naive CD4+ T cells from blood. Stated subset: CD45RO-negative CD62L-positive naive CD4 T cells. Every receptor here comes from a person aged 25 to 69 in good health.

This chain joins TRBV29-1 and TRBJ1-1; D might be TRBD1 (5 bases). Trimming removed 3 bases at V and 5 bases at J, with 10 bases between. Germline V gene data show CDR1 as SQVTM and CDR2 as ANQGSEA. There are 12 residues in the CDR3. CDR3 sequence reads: CSVDRAKTEAFF. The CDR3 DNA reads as TGCAGCGTTGACAGGGCGAAAACTGAAGCTTTCTTT.

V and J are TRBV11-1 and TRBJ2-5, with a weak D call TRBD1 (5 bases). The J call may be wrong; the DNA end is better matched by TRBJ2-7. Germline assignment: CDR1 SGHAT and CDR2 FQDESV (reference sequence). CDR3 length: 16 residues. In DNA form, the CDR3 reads TGTGCCAGCAGCTTATCTATTCTAGGGGCATCCTACGAGCAGTACTTC. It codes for CASSLSILGASYEQYF.

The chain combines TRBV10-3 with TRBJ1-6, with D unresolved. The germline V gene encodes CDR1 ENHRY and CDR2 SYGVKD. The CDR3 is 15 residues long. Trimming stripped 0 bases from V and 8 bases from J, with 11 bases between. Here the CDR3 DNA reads TGTGCCATCAGTGAGTCGACGGTGCGGGATTCACCCCTCCACTTT. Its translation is CAISESTVRDSPLHF.